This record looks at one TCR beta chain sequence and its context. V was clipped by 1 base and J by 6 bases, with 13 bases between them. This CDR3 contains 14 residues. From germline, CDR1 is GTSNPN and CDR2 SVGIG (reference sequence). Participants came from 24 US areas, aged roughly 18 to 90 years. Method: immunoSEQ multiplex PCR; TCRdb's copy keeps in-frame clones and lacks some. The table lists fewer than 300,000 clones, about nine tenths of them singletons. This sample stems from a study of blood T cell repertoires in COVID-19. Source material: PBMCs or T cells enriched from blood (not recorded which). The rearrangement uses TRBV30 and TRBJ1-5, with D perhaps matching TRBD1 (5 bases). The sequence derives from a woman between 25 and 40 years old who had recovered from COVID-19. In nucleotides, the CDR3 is TGTGCCTGGAGTGCGAGTCAGGGTGGTCAGCCCCAGCATTTT. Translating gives CAWSASQGGQPQHF. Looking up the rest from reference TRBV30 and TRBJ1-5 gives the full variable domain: SQTIHQWPATLVQPVGSPLSLECTVEGTSNPNLYWYRQAAGRGLQLLFYSVGIGQISSEVPQNLSASRPQDRQFILSSKKLLLSDSGFYLCAWSASQGGQPQHFGDGTRLSIL.